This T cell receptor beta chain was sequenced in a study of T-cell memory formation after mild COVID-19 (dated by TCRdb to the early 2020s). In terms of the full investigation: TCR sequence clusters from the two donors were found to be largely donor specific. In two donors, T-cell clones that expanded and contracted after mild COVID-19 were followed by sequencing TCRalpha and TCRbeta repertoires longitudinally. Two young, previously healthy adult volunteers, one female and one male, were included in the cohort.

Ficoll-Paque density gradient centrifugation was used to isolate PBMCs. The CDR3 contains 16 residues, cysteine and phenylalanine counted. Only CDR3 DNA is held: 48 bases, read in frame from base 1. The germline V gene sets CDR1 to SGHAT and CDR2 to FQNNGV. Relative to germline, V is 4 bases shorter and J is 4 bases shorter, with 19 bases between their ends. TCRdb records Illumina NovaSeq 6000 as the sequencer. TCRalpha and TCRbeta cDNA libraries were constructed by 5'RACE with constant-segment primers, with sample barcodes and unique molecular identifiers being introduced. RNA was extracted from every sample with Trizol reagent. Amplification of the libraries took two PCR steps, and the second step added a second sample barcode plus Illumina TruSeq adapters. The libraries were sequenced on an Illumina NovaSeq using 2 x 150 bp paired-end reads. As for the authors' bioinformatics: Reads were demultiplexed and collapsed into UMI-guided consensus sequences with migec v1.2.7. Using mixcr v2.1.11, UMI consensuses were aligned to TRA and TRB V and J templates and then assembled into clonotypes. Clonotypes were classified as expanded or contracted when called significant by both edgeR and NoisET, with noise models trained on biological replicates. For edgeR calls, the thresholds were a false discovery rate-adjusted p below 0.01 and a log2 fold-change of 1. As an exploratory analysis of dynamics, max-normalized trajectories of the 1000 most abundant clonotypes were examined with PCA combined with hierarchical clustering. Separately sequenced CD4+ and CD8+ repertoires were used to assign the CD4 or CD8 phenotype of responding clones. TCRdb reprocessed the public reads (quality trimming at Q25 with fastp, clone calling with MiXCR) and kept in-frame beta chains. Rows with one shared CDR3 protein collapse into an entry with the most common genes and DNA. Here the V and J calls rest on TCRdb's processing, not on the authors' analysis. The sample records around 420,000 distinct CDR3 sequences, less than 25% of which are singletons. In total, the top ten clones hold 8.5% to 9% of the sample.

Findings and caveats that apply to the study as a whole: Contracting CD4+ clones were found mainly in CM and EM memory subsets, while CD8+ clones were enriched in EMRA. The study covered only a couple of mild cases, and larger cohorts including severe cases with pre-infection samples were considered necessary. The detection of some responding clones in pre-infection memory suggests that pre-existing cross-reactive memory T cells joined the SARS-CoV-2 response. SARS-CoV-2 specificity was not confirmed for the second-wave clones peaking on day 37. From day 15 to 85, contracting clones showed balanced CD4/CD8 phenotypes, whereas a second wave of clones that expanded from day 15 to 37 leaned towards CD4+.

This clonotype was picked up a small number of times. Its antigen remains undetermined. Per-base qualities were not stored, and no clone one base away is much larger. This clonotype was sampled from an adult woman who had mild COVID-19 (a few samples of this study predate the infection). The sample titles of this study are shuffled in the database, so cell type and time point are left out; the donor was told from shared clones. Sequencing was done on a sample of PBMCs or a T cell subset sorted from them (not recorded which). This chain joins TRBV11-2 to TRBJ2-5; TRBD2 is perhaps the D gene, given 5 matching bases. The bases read TGTGCCAGCAGCTACTCGTGGACTGGCGCCGCAGAGACCCAGTACTTC. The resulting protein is CASSYSWTGAAETQYF.